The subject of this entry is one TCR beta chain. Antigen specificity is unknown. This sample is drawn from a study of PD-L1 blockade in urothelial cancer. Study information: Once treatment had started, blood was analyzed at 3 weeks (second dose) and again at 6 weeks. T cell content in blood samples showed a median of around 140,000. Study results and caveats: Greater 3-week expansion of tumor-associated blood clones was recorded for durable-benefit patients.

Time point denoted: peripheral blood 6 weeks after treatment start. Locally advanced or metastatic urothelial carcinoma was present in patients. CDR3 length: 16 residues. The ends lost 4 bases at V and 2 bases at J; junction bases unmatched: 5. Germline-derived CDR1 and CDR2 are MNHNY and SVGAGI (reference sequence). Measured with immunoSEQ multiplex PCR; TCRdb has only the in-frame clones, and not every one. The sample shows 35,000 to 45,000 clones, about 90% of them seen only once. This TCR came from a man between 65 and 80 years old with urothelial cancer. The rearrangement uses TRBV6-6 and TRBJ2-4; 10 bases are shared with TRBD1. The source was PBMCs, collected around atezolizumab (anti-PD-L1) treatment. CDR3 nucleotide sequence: TGTGCCAGCAGTTTCCGGACAGGGGGAACCAAAAACATTCAGTACTTC. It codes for CASSFRTGGTKNIQYF.